Following are 8 T cell receptor beta chains from one sample sequenced in a study of cytomegalovirus exposure and HLA in healthy donors. Generated by immunoSEQ multiplex PCR, the TCRdb table keeps only in-frame clones and is missing some. This sample carries about 150,000 clones, 88% of them seen once, and the ten largest clones take 2.5% to 3.5%. Source material: PBMCs. The receptors come from a man between 18 and 35 years old in good health and CMV-seronegative.

This chain uses TRBV11-2 with TRBJ2-1; possible D gene TRBD2, 6 bases. Trimming pared 5 bases from V and 9 bases from J, leaving 17 bases between. The germline V gene has CDR1 SGHAT and CDR2 FQNNGV. This CDR3 contains 14 residues. CDR3 nucleotide sequence: TGTGCCAGCAGCCGATCCGCCGGGGGATCTGAGCAGTTCTTC. This codes for CASSRSAGGSEQFF.

The chain couples TRBV18 to TRBJ1-2, with 8 bases matching TRBD1. CDR1 KGHSH and CDR2 LQKENI come from the germline V gene. The CDR3 extends over 14 amino acids. Unmatched junction bases numbered 6, after V lost 3 bases and J lost 6 bases. The CDR3 bases are TGTGCCAGCTCACCGACAGGGGCTGGGAATGGCTACACCTTC. It yields the protein CASSPTGAGNGYTF.

The V and J genes are TRBV27 and TRBJ2-2; D possibly corresponds to TRBD1 (5 bases). CDR3 length equals 13 residues. Germline CDR1 is MNHEY and CDR2 is SMNVEV (reference sequence). The V end lost 5 bases, the J end lost 6 bases, and 10 bases lay between the germline ends. The DNA for the CDR3 is TGTGCCAGCAGTATCCAGGGCTCCGGGGAGCTGTTTTTT. It yields the protein CASSIQGSGELFF.

The chain is built from TRBV5-1 and TRBJ1-2; TRBD1 matches 8 bases. The CDR3 contains 16 residues. Trimming took 3 bases from V and 6 from J; bases not matched to a gene: 13. The germline gives CDR1 SGHRS, CDR2 YFSETQ. The CDR3 loop is CASSYGGDRIFDGYTF. The CDR3 nucleotides are TGCGCCAGCAGCTACGGCGGGGACAGGATCTTTGATGGCTACACCTTC.

V usage is TRBV7-9 and J usage is TRBJ2-7, with 9 positions matching TRBD1. The V segment lost 1 base and the J segment 9 bases; nucleotides outside the gene matches: 10. This CDR3 is 15 amino acids long. CDR1 and CDR2 (germline): SEHNR, FQNEAQ (reference sequence). The CDR3 is CASSLDWGQGAGQYF. The CDR3 coding sequence is TGTGCCAGCAGCTTAGATTGGGGACAGGGTGCGGGGCAGTACTTC. Based on the CDR3 plus reference TRBV7-9 and TRBJ2-7, the full variable domain is DTGVSQNPRHKITKRGQNVTFRCDPISEHNRLYWYRQTLGQGPEFLTYFQNEAQLEKSRLLSDRFSAERPKGSFSTLEIQRTEQGDSAMYLCASSLDWGQGAGQYFGPGTRLTVT.

The V and J genes are TRBV27 and TRBJ2-7; 11 bases are a match to TRBD2. CDR1 MNHEY and CDR2 SMNVEV come from the germline V gene (reference sequence). CDR3 length: 15 residues. CDR3 nucleotide sequence: TGTGCCAGCAGTATATCTAGCGGGGGGTTCGCCGAGCAGTACGTC. Residues: CASSISSGGFAEQYV.

J is TRBJ1-6 and V is TRBV11-2; tentative D call: TRBD1 (6 bases). CDR1 SGHAT and CDR2 FQNNGV come from the germline V gene. The CDR3 has 11 residues. Trimming removed 3 bases from V and 14 bases from J, with 8 bases in between. CDR3 DNA: TGTGCCAGCAGCTTGACAGGTGCCCTCCACTTT. Amino acids: CASSLTGALHF.

The chain combines TRBV12-5 with TRBJ2-7; 8 nucleotides match TRBD2. This CDR3 is built from 16 residues. From germline, CDR1 is LGHNT and CDR2 FRNRAP. V gave up 7 bases and J gave up 0 bases; unmatched junction bases: 11. CDR3 residues: CASDPSGTSSSYEQYV. The CDR3 coding sequence is TGTGCTAGTGATCCATCCGGGACTAGTAGCTCCTACGAGCAGTACGTC.